Listed below are T cell receptor beta chains from one sample, sequenced in a study of OX40 agonist ivuxolimab in advanced cancers. The repertoire was sequenced with immunoSEQ multiplex PCR; TCRdb's copy has only in-frame clones and lacks some. The sample holds 60,000 or so clones, just under 85% seen once. This material consisted of CD4+ or CD8+ T cells sorted from blood, taken in a trial of the OX40 agonist ivuxolimab. These receptor sequences come from an adult with an advanced solid tumor such as melanoma, head and neck, liver or kidney cancer. CDR3s include the opening cysteine and the closing phenylalanine or tryptophan. The order of the fields is clone size, J gene, V gene, D gene, CDR3 protein, CDR3 DNA. D genes are given only for firm matches. Clone size is given for some rows only: seen once, a few or many times, or a class if the clone is expanded.

clone_size: -; j_call: TRBJ2-2; v_call: TRBV15; d_call: -; cdr3_aa: CATSTRHQNTGELFF; cdr3_nt: TGTGCCACCAGCACACGACACCAGAACACCGGGGAGCTGTTTTTT
clone_size: -; j_call: TRBJ2-2; v_call: TRBV10-3; d_call: TRBD1; cdr3_aa: CAISRTGENTGELFF; cdr3_nt: TGTGCCATCAGTAGGACAGGAGAGAACACCGGGGAGCTGTTTTTT
clone_size: -; j_call: TRBJ1-1; v_call: TRBV2; d_call: TRBD1; cdr3_aa: CASTRTGTEAFF; cdr3_nt: TGTGCCAGCACCCGGACAGGGACTGAAGCTTTCTTT
clone_size: once; j_call: TRBJ2-5; v_call: TRBV7-9; d_call: -; cdr3_aa: CASSPRESSPETQYF; cdr3_nt: TGTGCCAGCAGCCCACGGGAATCCTCTCCAGAGACCCAGTACTTC
clone_size: -; j_call: TRBJ2-1; v_call: TRBV7-9; d_call: TRBD2; cdr3_aa: CASSSLGGLANEQFF; cdr3_nt: TGTGCCAGCAGCTCATTGGGAGGGCTAGCCAATGAGCAGTTCTTC
clone_size: -; j_call: TRBJ2-4; v_call: TRBV18; d_call: TRBD1; cdr3_aa: CASSHPGQLAKNIQYF; cdr3_nt: TGTGCCAGCTCACACCCGGGACAGCTAGCCAAAAACATTCAGTACTTC
clone_size: -; j_call: TRBJ2-1; v_call: TRBV9; d_call: -; cdr3_aa: CASSPRLLSYNEQFF; cdr3_nt: TGTGCCAGCAGCCCCCGGTTGTTGTCCTACAATGAGCAGTTCTTC
clone_size: -; j_call: TRBJ2-7; v_call: TRBV19; d_call: TRBD1; cdr3_aa: CASSIRQGFRYEQYF; cdr3_nt: TGTGCCAGTAGTATCAGACAGGGATTTCGCTACGAGCAGTACTTC
clone_size: -; j_call: TRBJ2-1; v_call: TRBV27; d_call: -; cdr3_aa: CASSSGGGRETFYNEQFF; cdr3_nt: TGTGCCAGCAGTTCGGGAGGGGGCCGGGAGACCTTTTACAATGAGCAGTTCTTC
clone_size: -; j_call: TRBJ2-7; v_call: TRBV5-6; d_call: -; cdr3_aa: CASSPDPRDEQYF; cdr3_nt: TGTGCCAGCAGCCCCGATCCCCGGGACGAGCAGTACTTC
clone_size: -; j_call: TRBJ2-2; v_call: TRBV4-3; d_call: -; cdr3_aa: CASSQDWITGELFF; cdr3_nt: TGCGCCAGCAGCCAAGATTGGATCACCGGGGAGCTGTTTTTT
clone_size: -; j_call: TRBJ2-7; v_call: TRBV28; d_call: TRBD1; cdr3_aa: CASSPLTGAYEQYF; cdr3_nt: TGTGCCAGCAGCCCCTTGACAGGGGCCTACGAGCAGTACTTC
clone_size: -; j_call: TRBJ2-7; v_call: TRBV19; d_call: TRBD1; cdr3_aa: CASSPIGTAYEQYF; cdr3_nt: TGTGCCAGTAGCCCAATCGGGACAGCGTACGAGCAGTACTTC
clone_size: -; j_call: TRBJ2-1; v_call: TRBV11-3; d_call: -; cdr3_aa: CASSLMTVGEQFF; cdr3_nt: TGTGCCAGCAGCTTAATGACAGTGGGTGAGCAGTTCTTC
clone_size: few; j_call: TRBJ1-1; v_call: TRBV4-3; d_call: -; cdr3_aa: CASSQEATVLNTEAFF; cdr3_nt: TGCGCCAGCAGCCAAGAAGCTACAGTATTGAACACTGAAGCTTTCTTT
clone_size: -; j_call: TRBJ2-3; v_call: TRBV19; d_call: -; cdr3_aa: CASSRGLGRGTDTQYF; cdr3_nt: TGTGCCAGTAGTAGAGGGTTGGGTCGGGGCACAGATACGCAGTATTTT
clone_size: -; j_call: TRBJ2-2; v_call: TRBV7-2; d_call: -; cdr3_aa: CASSFGGGGYTGELFF; cdr3_nt: TGTGCCAGCAGCTTCGGGGGAGGAGGATACACCGGGGAGCTGTTTTTT
clone_size: -; j_call: TRBJ2-7; v_call: TRBV4-1; d_call: -; cdr3_aa: CASSQEGSGEQYF; cdr3_nt: TGCGCCAGCAGCCAAGAAGGGTCGGGCGAGCAGTACTTC
clone_size: -; j_call: TRBJ1-5; v_call: TRBV19; d_call: -; cdr3_aa: CASSIRQSGGFSNQPQHF; cdr3_nt: TGTGCCAGTAGTATTAGACAGTCCGGCGGGTTTAGCAATCAGCCCCAGCATTTT
clone_size: -; j_call: TRBJ2-3; v_call: TRBV6-5; d_call: -; cdr3_aa: CASSSRTEADTQYF; cdr3_nt: TGTGCCAGCAGTTCGAGAACAGAGGCAGATACGCAGTATTTT
clone_size: -; j_call: TRBJ2-7; v_call: TRBV19; d_call: TRBD1; cdr3_aa: CASSITGTGAYEQYF; cdr3_nt: TGTGCCAGTAGTATCACCGGGACAGGGGCCTACGAGCAGTACTTC
clone_size: -; j_call: TRBJ2-5; v_call: TRBV5-5; d_call: -; cdr3_aa: CASSLTGEAQYF; cdr3_nt: TGTGCCAGCAGCTTAACAGGGGAGGCCCAGTACTTC
clone_size: -; j_call: TRBJ2-5; v_call: TRBV5-6; d_call: TRBD1; cdr3_aa: CASSFRRGQGAAKTQYF; cdr3_nt: TGTGCCAGCAGCTTTCGGCGGGGACAGGGGGCTGCGAAGACCCAGTACTTC
clone_size: -; j_call: TRBJ1-1; v_call: TRBV4-3; d_call: -; cdr3_aa: CASSHATGMNTEAFF; cdr3_nt: TGCGCCAGCAGCCACGCTACAGGGATGAACACTGAAGCTTTCTTT
clone_size: -; j_call: TRBJ2-7; v_call: TRBV5-1; d_call: TRBD1; cdr3_aa: CASGYGGRGTGVYEQYF; cdr3_nt: TGCGCCAGCGGGTATGGGGGCCGGGGGACAGGGGTGTACGAGCAGTACTTC
clone_size: -; j_call: TRBJ2-7; v_call: TRBV7-8; d_call: -; cdr3_aa: CASTPMGAAYEQYF; cdr3_nt: TGTGCCAGCACCCCCATGGGGGCCGCTTACGAGCAGTACTTC
clone_size: -; j_call: TRBJ2-2; v_call: TRBV27; d_call: -; cdr3_aa: CASSFGSRPGELFF; cdr3_nt: TGTGCCAGCAGTTTCGGCAGTCGTCCCGGGGAGCTGTTTTTT
clone_size: once; j_call: TRBJ1-2; v_call: TRBV28; d_call: -; cdr3_aa: CASSLMTVDGYTF; cdr3_nt: TGTGCCAGCAGTTTAATGACAGTTGATGGCTACACCTTC
clone_size: -; j_call: TRBJ1-2; v_call: TRBV18; d_call: TRBD1; cdr3_aa: CASSPGTGAYGYTF; cdr3_nt: TGTGCCAGCTCACCAGGGACAGGGGCCTATGGCTACACCTTC
clone_size: -; j_call: TRBJ2-1; v_call: TRBV7-3; d_call: -; cdr3_aa: CASSLGGGEQFF; cdr3_nt: TGTGCCAGCAGCTTAGGGGGCGGTGAGCAGTTCTTC
clone_size: -; j_call: TRBJ2-2; v_call: TRBV7-3; d_call: TRBD1; cdr3_aa: CASSRDRTGELFF; cdr3_nt: TGTGCCAGCAGCCGGGACAGAACCGGGGAGCTGTTTTTT
clone_size: -; j_call: TRBJ1-1; v_call: TRBV5-8; d_call: -; cdr3_aa: CASSFVWDTEAFF; cdr3_nt: TGTGCCAGCAGCTTTGTCTGGGACACTGAAGCTTTCTTT
clone_size: -; j_call: TRBJ2-1; v_call: TRBV2; d_call: -; cdr3_aa: CATKKGGADEQFF; cdr3_nt: TGTGCCACCAAAAAAGGAGGGGCTGATGAGCAGTTCTTC
clone_size: -; j_call: TRBJ2-1; v_call: TRBV7-8; d_call: -; cdr3_aa: CASSLYRESYNEQFF; cdr3_nt: TGTGCCAGCAGCTTATACAGGGAATCCTACAATGAGCAGTTCTTC
clone_size: -; j_call: TRBJ2-1; v_call: TRBV19; d_call: -; cdr3_aa: CASSIGANNEQFF; cdr3_nt: TGTGCCAGTAGTATAGGAGCGAACAATGAGCAGTTCTTC
clone_size: -; j_call: TRBJ2-7; v_call: TRBV4-1; d_call: -; cdr3_aa: CASSQRGVGEQYF; cdr3_nt: TGCGCCAGCAGCCAAAGGGGGGTGGGAGAGCAGTACTTC
clone_size: -; j_call: TRBJ2-5; v_call: TRBV5-1; d_call: TRBD2; cdr3_aa: CASSKQALSREDGGNF; cdr3_nt: TGCGCCAGCAGCAAGCAGGCTCTTTCCCGGGAGGATGGGGGTAACTTC
clone_size: -; j_call: TRBJ1-2; v_call: TRBV27; d_call: -; cdr3_aa: CASSDGPNYGYTF; cdr3_nt: TGTGCCAGCTCGGACGGCCCCAACTATGGCTACACCTTC
clone_size: few; j_call: TRBJ2-3; v_call: TRBV7-8; d_call: -; cdr3_aa: CASSLGGPGPDTQYF; cdr3_nt: TGTGCCAGCAGCTTAGGCGGGCCGGGTCCAGATACGCAGTATTTT
clone_size: few; j_call: TRBJ1-1; v_call: TRBV4-1; d_call: -; cdr3_aa: CASSHQFIREAFF; cdr3_nt: TGCGCCAGCAGCCATCAGTTCATCCGAGAAGCTTTCTTT
clone_size: -; j_call: TRBJ2-7; v_call: TRBV5-1; d_call: TRBD2; cdr3_aa: CASSISGSAGSYEQYF; cdr3_nt: TGCGCCAGCAGTATTAGCGGGAGCGCAGGCTCCTACGAGCAGTACTTC
clone_size: -; j_call: TRBJ1-2; v_call: TRBV6-1; d_call: -; cdr3_aa: CASSVWDSNALLGYGYTF; cdr3_nt: TGTGCCAGCAGTGTGTGGGACTCCAACGCCCTTTTGGGCTATGGCTACACCTTC
clone_size: -; j_call: TRBJ2-3; v_call: TRBV9; d_call: TRBD2; cdr3_aa: CASSPEGTSGRYF; cdr3_nt: TGTGCCAGCAGCCCCGAGGGTACTAGCGGGAGGTATTTT
clone_size: -; j_call: TRBJ1-4; v_call: TRBV15; d_call: -; cdr3_aa: CATSRTGTGIEKLFF; cdr3_nt: TGTGCCACCAGCAGGACCGGGACCGGGATCGAAAAACTGTTTTTT
clone_size: once; j_call: TRBJ2-7; v_call: TRBV28; d_call: TRBD1; cdr3_aa: CASSPTGIYEQYF; cdr3_nt: TGTGCCAGCAGTCCGACAGGGATTTACGAGCAGTACTTC
clone_size: -; j_call: TRBJ2-1; v_call: TRBV19; d_call: -; cdr3_aa: CASSSGRGEQFF; cdr3_nt: TGTGCCAGTAGTAGTGGGAGAGGTGAGCAGTTCTTC
clone_size: -; j_call: TRBJ2-7; v_call: TRBV5-1; d_call: -; cdr3_aa: CASTRTSGPSYEQYF; cdr3_nt: TGCGCCAGCACGCGGACCTCGGGACCCTCCTACGAGCAGTACTTC
clone_size: -; j_call: TRBJ1-3; v_call: TRBV5-1; d_call: -; cdr3_aa: CASSLAVASVSGNTIYF; cdr3_nt: TGCGCCAGCAGCTTGGCCGTGGCATCTGTCTCTGGAAACACCATATATTTT
clone_size: once; j_call: TRBJ2-1; v_call: TRBV29-1; d_call: -; cdr3_aa: CSDGQGPYNEQFF; cdr3_nt: TGCAGCGATGGGCAGGGTCCCTACAATGAGCAGTTCTTC
clone_size: -; j_call: TRBJ2-1; v_call: TRBV10-1; d_call: TRBD2; cdr3_aa: CASRTCQTSGSIYEQFF; cdr3_nt: TGCGCCAGCAGAACCTGCCAAACTAGCGGGAGTATATATGAGCAGTTCTTC
clone_size: -; j_call: TRBJ2-5; v_call: TRBV10-3; d_call: -; cdr3_aa: CATRDNSNQETQYF; cdr3_nt: TGTGCCACCCGGGACAATAGCAACCAAGAGACCCAGTACTTC
clone_size: -; j_call: TRBJ2-1; v_call: TRBV6-6; d_call: TRBD2; cdr3_aa: CATIVAGGNNEQFF; cdr3_nt: TGTGCCACTATAGTAGCGGGAGGAAACAATGAGCAGTTCTTC
clone_size: few; j_call: TRBJ2-1; v_call: TRBV10-3; d_call: TRBD2; cdr3_aa: CAISERTSGSSYNEQFF; cdr3_nt: TGTGCCATCAGTGAGCGAACTAGCGGGAGTTCCTACAATGAGCAGTTCTTC
clone_size: -; j_call: TRBJ2-3; v_call: TRBV5-1; d_call: TRBD2; cdr3_aa: CASSFTGTSGSDTQYF; cdr3_nt: TGCGCCAGCAGCTTTACCGGGACTAGCGGGAGTGATACGCAGTATTTT
clone_size: -; j_call: TRBJ1-4; v_call: TRBV4-1; d_call: TRBD1; cdr3_aa: CASSQARTGTNEKLFF; cdr3_nt: TGCGCCAGCAGCCAAGCCCGGACAGGGACTAATGAAAAACTGTTTTTT
clone_size: -; j_call: TRBJ2-3; v_call: TRBV7-9; d_call: TRBD1; cdr3_aa: CASSLATGVDTQYF; cdr3_nt: TGTGCCAGCAGCTTGGCAACAGGGGTAGATACGCAGTATTTT
clone_size: -; j_call: TRBJ2-7; v_call: TRBV14; d_call: -; cdr3_aa: CASSPGVPHEQYF; cdr3_nt: TGTGCCAGCAGCCCGGGGGTCCCCCACGAGCAGTACTTC